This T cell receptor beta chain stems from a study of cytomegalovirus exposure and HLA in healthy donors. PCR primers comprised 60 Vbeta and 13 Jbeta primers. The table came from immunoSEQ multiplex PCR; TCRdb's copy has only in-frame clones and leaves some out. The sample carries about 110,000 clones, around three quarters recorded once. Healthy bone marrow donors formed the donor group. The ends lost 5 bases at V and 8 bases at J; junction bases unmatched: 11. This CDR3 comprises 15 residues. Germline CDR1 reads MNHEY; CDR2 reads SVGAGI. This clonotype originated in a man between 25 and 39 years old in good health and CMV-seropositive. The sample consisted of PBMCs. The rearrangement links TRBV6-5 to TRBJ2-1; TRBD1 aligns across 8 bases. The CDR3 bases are TGTGCCAGCAGTCTAGGACAGGGCGGCCTCTATGAGCAGTTCTTC. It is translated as CASSLGQGGLYEQFF.